One sample yielded the 31 T cell receptor beta chains listed below, sequenced in a study of blood T cell repertoires in COVID-19 (TCRdb year 2020). Library construction relied on the immunoSEQ multiplex PCR assay. As stored in TCRdb, this immuneACCESS dataset retains in-frame rearrangements with V and J assigned. A fraction of the clones does not appear; measured against another copy, unresolved V genes explain less than half of the discrepancy, and the remainder lacks a known reason. This sample has about 160,000 clones in its table, and roughly 90% of those were observed once. Roughly a sixth of the sample goes to the ten largest clones. The sequenced sample was peripheral blood. The source is a man between 60 and 75 years old with active or convalescent COVID-19.

This clone came up once. This chain joins TRBV7-7 and TRBJ2-2, with TRBD1 matching over 9 bases. V shed 4 bases and J 8 bases; nucleotides not matched to a gene: 11. The CDR3 totals 16 residues. Germline V gives CDR1 SSHAT, CDR2 FNYEAQ (reference sequence). The CDR3 is CASSSWDRARSGELFF. The CDR3 DNA follows: TGTGCCAGCAGCTCCTGGGACAGGGCGCGGAGTGGGGAGCTGTTTTTT.

V is TRBV29-1 and J is TRBJ1-1, with D unclear. V lost 4 bases to trimming and J lost 0 bases, with 9 bases between them. The length of the CDR3 is 13 residues. CDR1 is SQVTM and CDR2 is ANQGSEA in the germline V gene. For the CDR3, the DNA is TGCAGCGTTGTCCCGGGATTGAACACTGAAGCTTTCTTT. Translation: CSVVPGLNTEAFF.

The chain uses TRBV12-5 and TRBJ1-2; 7 bases line up with TRBD1. The CDR3 extends over 15 amino acids. Germline lookup yields CDR1 LGHNT and CDR2 FRNRAP. V lost 0 bases and J lost 5; bases outside the gene matches: 6. CDR3: CASGLVDRDLYGYTF. In DNA form, the CDR3 reads TGTGCTAGTGGTTTGGTAGACAGGGACCTATATGGCTACACCTTC. Full variable domain (rest looked up from reference TRBV12-5 and TRBJ1-2): DARVTQTPRHKVTEMGQEVTMRCQPILGHNTVFWYRQTMMQGLELLAYFRNRAPLDDSGMPKDRFSAEMPDATLATLKIQPSEPRDSAVYFCASGLVDRDLYGYTFGSGTRLTVV.

The chain uses TRBV9 and TRBJ2-5, with TRBD1 identical over 8 bases. Germline CDR1 is SGDLS and CDR2 is YYNGEE. The CDR3 is made up of 16 amino acids. V shed 0 bases, J shed 5 bases, and the junction held 9 bases outside the gene matches. The CDR3 region is CASSVEGQGAWETQYF. The CDR3 nucleotides read TGTGCCAGCAGCGTAGAGGGGCAGGGGGCCTGGGAGACCCAGTACTTC.

J is TRBJ2-7 and V is TRBV7-9, with a weak D call TRBD1 (5 bases). CDR1 is SEHNR, CDR2 FQNEAQ, per germline (reference sequence). CDR3 length: 17 residues. With 3 bases removed from V and 3 bases from J, the gap between germline ends came to 21 bases. The CDR3 region is CASSFVQGSPPHYEQYF. CDR3 nucleotide sequence: TGTGCCAGCAGCTTTGTTCAGGGAAGCCCCCCCCACTACGAGCAGTACTTC.

The V gene is TRBV3-1 (or the pseudogene TRBV3-2), the J gene TRBJ2-5; 9 bases are a match to TRBD2. With 4 bases clipped from V and 1 base from J, the junction kept 1 base outside the gene matches. The CDR3 runs to 14 residues. Germline V gene lookup returns CDR1 LGHDT and CDR2 YNNKEL (reference sequence). The CDR3 DNA follows: TGTGCCAGCAGCCCGACTAGCGGCCAAGAGACCCAGTACTTC. This codes for CASSPTSGQETQYF.

V usage is TRBV5-1 and J usage is TRBJ1-1; no reliable D call. Germline-derived CDR1 and CDR2 are SGHRS and YFSETQ. The germline V and J ends were trimmed by 1 base and 12 bases, with 16 bases remaining between them. This CDR3 has 13 residues. The CDR3 spells CASSLSEEGGTFF. The CDR3 DNA follows: TGCGCCAGCAGCTTGAGCGAAGAGGGAGGAACTTTCTTT.

The V and J genes are TRBV7-6 and TRBJ1-2; D possibly corresponds to TRBD1 (5 bases). Germline CDR1 is SGHVS and CDR2 is FNYEAQ. This CDR3 region has 16 residues. V lost 4 bases and J lost 3, with 18 bases in between. The CDR3 region is CASSSSSGGEDYGYTF. The CDR3 nucleotides read TGTGCCAGCAGCTCCTCGAGTGGGGGGGAGGACTATGGCTACACCTTC. The full variable domain, rest sourced from reference TRBV7-6 and TRBJ1-2, is GAGVSQSPRYKVTKRGQDVALRCDPISGHVSLYWYRQALGQGPEFLTYFNYEAQQDKSGLPNDRFSAERPEGSISTLTIQRTEQRDSAMYRCASSSSSGGEDYGYTFGSGTRLTVV.

This chain links TRBV18 with TRBJ1-5; D not resolved. The ends were cut back, 4 bases at V and 5 bases at J, with 9 bases in the middle. CDR1 KGHSH and CDR2 LQKENI come from the germline V gene. This CDR3 region has 13 residues. CDR3 in DNA: TGTGCCAGCTCACGTCAGTCTGATCAGCCCCAGCATTTT. This codes for CASSRQSDQPQHF.

This clone was seen once. The rearrangement joins TRBV7-6 to TRBJ2-2, with 10 nucleotides matching TRBD2. From germline, CDR1 is SGHVS and CDR2 FNYEAQ. The CDR3 has 17 residues. V dropped 1 base and J dropped 1; count of bases not matched to a gene: 3. CDR3 nucleotides: TGTGCCAGCAGCTTAGACGTAGCGGGGGGGAACACCGGGGAGCTGTTTTTT. Encoded protein: CASSLDVAGGNTGELFF.

The gene calls are TRBV2 and TRBJ2-1; 9 bases match TRBD2. From germline, CDR1 is SNHLY and CDR2 FYNNEI. The CDR3 has 15 residues. V lost 6 bases and J lost 7; bases outside the gene matches: 10. The CDR3 loop reads CASSVAGDGRNEQFF. The CDR3 bases are TGTGCCAGCAGCGTAGCGGGGGATGGGAGGAATGAGCAGTTCTTC.

CDR3 sequence: CASSGSGGGLFF. For the CDR3, the DNA is TGTGCCAGCAGTGGATCAGGGGGCGGGCTGTTTTTT. The gene calls are TRBV2 and TRBJ2-2; 8 nucleotides line up with TRBD1. The germline gives CDR1 SNHLY, CDR2 FYNNEI. Trimming cost V 4 bases and J 13 bases; bases outside gene matches: 5. The length of the CDR3 is 12 residues.

This chain uses TRBV2 with TRBJ2-3; the match to TRBD2 covers 8 bases. In germline, CDR1 is SNHLY, CDR2 FYNNEI. V trimming: 10 bases; J trimming: 4 bases; junction bases outside the gene matches: 7. There are 13 residues in the CDR3. CDR3 in amino acids: CATSGGPSDTQYF. DNA of the CDR3: TGTGCCACCAGCGGGGGACCTTCAGATACGCAGTATTTT. The variable domain in full, completed from reference TRBV2 and TRBJ2-3, reads EPEVTQTPSHQVTQMGQEVILRCVPISNHLYFYWYRQILGQKVEFLVSFYNNEISEKSEIFDDQFSVERPDGSNFTLKIRSTKLEDSAMYFCATSGGPSDTQYFGPGTRLTVL.

V and J are TRBV11-2 and TRBJ2-7; TRBD2 agrees at 10 bases. The J segment lost 0 bases and the V segment lost 6 bases, leaving 8 bases of the junction unmatched. Per the germline V gene, CDR1 is SGHAT and CDR2 is FQNNGV. The CDR3 has 16 amino acids. CDR3: CASSPSLAGNSYEQYF. The DNA for the CDR3 is TGTGCCAGCAGTCCCTCACTAGCGGGGAACTCCTACGAGCAGTACTTC.

This clone is a singleton in its sample. The rearrangement uses TRBV7-9 and TRBJ1-6; a possible D gene is TRBD1 (5 bases). The CDR3 is made up of 17 amino acids. Trimming stripped 4 bases from V and 11 bases from J, with 24 bases between. Germline V CDR1 and CDR2: SEHNR, FQNEAQ (reference sequence). The CDR3 loop is CASSSVLGPGHHPPLHF. In DNA, the CDR3 is TGTGCCAGCAGCTCAGTACTGGGGCCTGGCCATCATCCACCCCTCCACTTT.

The V call is TRBV5-1, the J call TRBJ1-1, with a possible D match to TRBD1 (5 bases). Trimming removed 5 bases at V and 1 base at J, with 6 bases between. Germline V gene sequence: CDR1 SGHRS, CDR2 YFSETQ. The CDR3 is 12 amino acids. The CDR3 coding sequence is TGCGCCAGCAGAACAGGGAACACTGAAGCTTTCTTT. Its protein is CASRTGNTEAFF. The whole variable domain, remainder taken from reference TRBV5-1 and TRBJ1-1, is KAGVTQTPRYLIKTRGQQVTLSCSPISGHRSVSWYQQTPGQGLQFLFEYFSETQRNKGNFPGRFSGRQFSNSRSEMNVSTLELGDSALYLCASRTGNTEAFFGQGTRLTVV.

This sequence joins TRBV11-2 and TRBJ2-7; tentatively, D is TRBD1 (5 bases). Germline values: CDR1 SGHAT, CDR2 FQNNGV. The length of the CDR3 is 12 residues. V was trimmed by 5 bases and J by 4 bases, leaving 9 bases between them. CDR3 sequence reads: CASSTTGYEQYF. In nucleotides, the CDR3 is TGTGCCAGCAGCACCACAGGTTACGAGCAGTACTTC.

The rearrangement links TRBV4-1 to TRBJ1-2; no clear D. V lost 6 bases and J lost 2, with 22 bases in between. Looked up from germline, CDR1 is MGHRA and CDR2 is YSYEKL. CDR3 length: 17 residues. This CDR3 reads CASSPSENSRSNYGYTF. The CDR3 coding sequence is TGCGCCAGCAGTCCGTCCGAGAACAGCCGGTCGAACTATGGCTACACCTTC.

The V call is TRBV27, the J call TRBJ2-7; 10 bases agree with TRBD2. Trimming took 5 bases from V and 4 from J; bases not matched to a gene: 8. The CDR3 is 15 residues long. Germline CDR1 reads MNHEY; CDR2 reads SMNVEV (reference sequence). The CDR3 reads CASSRLAGELYEQYF. CDR3 DNA: TGTGCCAGCAGTAGACTAGCGGGCGAATTATACGAGCAGTACTTC.

The chain couples TRBV19 to TRBJ1-2; D gene uncertain. This CDR3 has 13 amino acids. Trimming removed 7 bases at V and 4 bases at J, with 13 bases between. Germline V lookup: CDR1 LNHDA, CDR2 SQIVND (reference sequence). The CDR3: CASTVGGSYGYTF. CDR3 DNA sequence: TGTGCCAGTACGGTTGGAGGGAGCTATGGCTACACCTTC.

This sequence joins TRBV7-9 and TRBJ2-1; D possibly corresponds to TRBD2 (6 bases). CDR1 and CDR2 from the germline V gene are SEHNR and FQNEAQ (reference sequence). V was clipped by 4 bases and J by 3 bases, with 16 bases between them. CDR3 length: 16 residues. The CDR3 sequence is CASSSAGLALYNEQFF. The CDR3 DNA reads TGTGCCAGCAGCTCCGCGGGTCTAGCGCTCTACAATGAGCAGTTCTTC.

V gene TRBV29-1 combines with J gene TRBJ1-3; tentative D call: TRBD1 (6 bases). Germline CDR1 reads SQVTM; CDR2 reads ANQGSEA. This CDR3 comprises 15 residues. V was shortened by 4 bases and J by 0 bases, with 13 bases between the two germline ends. CDR3 protein: CSVGGGHLSGNTIYF. CDR3 DNA: TGCAGCGTTGGTGGGGGCCACCTCTCTGGAAACACCATATATTTT.

This rearrangement joins TRBV5-4 to TRBJ2-1; weak D call: TRBD1 (5 bases). The CDR3 consists of 14 residues. Germline V gene sequence: CDR1 SGHNT, CDR2 YYREEE (reference sequence). V lost 0 bases, J lost 5 bases, and 9 bases lay in between. CDR3 nucleotides: TGTGCCAGCAGCTTGGGCGTAGGGGACAATGAGCAGTTCTTC. It encodes CASSLGVGDNEQFF.

V is TRBV28 and J is TRBJ1-1; TRBD1 matches at 7 bases. Germline assignment: CDR1 MDHEN and CDR2 SYDVKM. After removal of 5 bases from V and 8 bases from J, the junction contained 11 bases not matched to a gene. CDR3 length equals 14 residues. CDR3 nucleotide sequence: TGTGCCAGCAGTCCGGGACAGCCGACCGCGGAAGCTTTCTTT. This encodes CASSPGQPTAEAFF.

The chain is built from TRBV3-1 (or the pseudogene TRBV3-2) and TRBJ1-1, with D perhaps TRBD1 (5 bases). Germline V gives CDR1 LGHDT, CDR2 YNNKEL (reference sequence). The V and J ends lost 0 bases and 6 bases respectively, with 20 bases between them. This CDR3 has 17 residues. The CDR3 protein is CASSQDLPGRGGSEAFF. DNA for the CDR3: TGTGCCAGCAGCCAAGATCTACCGGGGAGGGGAGGGTCTGAAGCTTTCTTT.

The gene calls are TRBV5-6 and TRBJ1-1, with a possible D match to TRBD1 (5 bases). Trimming left V 4 bases short and J 0 bases short, with 10 bases between. The CDR3 has 14 residues. CDR1 and CDR2 (germline): SGHDT, YYEEEE. CDR3 in amino acids: CASSRATVNTEAFF. The CDR3 region has the DNA TGTGCCAGCAGCAGGGCGACAGTGAACACTGAAGCTTTCTTT.

The chain couples TRBV3-1 (or the pseudogene TRBV3-2) to TRBJ2-5; 12 bases match TRBD2. The CDR3 sequence is 16 residues long. V dropped 2 bases and J dropped 5; count of bases not matched to a gene: 6. Per the germline V gene, CDR1 is LGHDT and CDR2 is YNNKEL (reference sequence). The CDR3 loop reads CASSQTTSGRRETQYF. CDR3 DNA sequence: TGTGCCAGCAGCCAAACGACTAGCGGGAGAAGGGAGACCCAGTACTTC.

J is TRBJ2-1 and V is TRBV19, with 9 bases matching TRBD1. CDR3 length equals 13 residues. The germline V gene encodes CDR1 LNHDA and CDR2 SQIVND (reference sequence). The ends lost 5 bases at V and 9 bases at J; junction bases unmatched: 5. CDR3 nucleotide sequence: TGTGCCAGTAGTGTGACAGGGGGAGGTGAGCAGTTCTTC. Residues: CASSVTGGGEQFF.

V usage is TRBV15 and J usage is TRBJ2-1; 10 bases are shared with TRBD2. The length of the CDR3 is 16 residues. V lost 1 base, J lost 9 bases, and 9 bases stayed unmatched. Germline assignment: CDR1 LNHNV and CDR2 YYDKDF (reference sequence). The CDR3 region has the DNA TGTGCCACCAGCAGAGGCAGACTAGCGGGCAGGGTTGAGCAGTTCTTC. Protein: CATSRGRLAGRVEQFF.

CDR3 nucleotide sequence: TGTGCCAGCAGCTTACAAGCGGGGGGTTACAATGAGCAGTTCTTC. The encoded protein is CASSLQAGGYNEQFF. The chain joins TRBV11-3 to TRBJ2-1, with 9 nucleotides matching TRBD2. The trim removed 2 bases at V and 4 bases at J, leaving 3 bases unmatched. CDR3 length: 15 residues. Germline CDR1 is SGHNT and CDR2 is YENEEA.

The chain is built from TRBV20-1 and TRBJ1-2; a possible D gene is TRBD1 (5 bases). With 6 bases removed from V and 7 bases from J, the gap between germline ends came to 12 bases. In germline, CDR1 is DFQATT, CDR2 SNEGSKA (reference sequence). This CDR3 region has 11 residues. CDR3 protein: CSAPDNFGYTF. For the CDR3, the DNA is TGCAGTGCCCCGGACAATTTTGGCTACACCTTC.